A selection of T cell receptor beta chains follows, all from one sample in a study of blood T cell repertoires in COVID-19. Here immunoSEQ multiplex PCR was the method, and the copy in TCRdb shows in-frame clones only, minus some. The sample yields 95,000 to 150,000 clones, around 85% seen once. Source material: peripheral blood. The receptors derive from a young man with COVID-19, enrolled during active disease. The CDR3 runs from the conserved cysteine through the conserved F or W. The D gene is left open where the match is weak. Not every row has a clone size; where given, it reads once, few, many or a size class.

abundance	v_gene	j_gene	d_gene	CDR3nt	CDR3aa
-	TRBV4-3	TRBJ2-5	TRBD2	TGCGCCAGCAGCCAAGCACTAGCGGGGGGGGGAGAGACCCAGTACTTC	CASSQALAGGGETQYF
-	TRBV11-2	TRBJ2-5	TRBD1	TGTGCCAGCAGCGCGAACCGGGACAGATGGGAGACCCAGTACTTC	CASSANRDRWETQYF
-	TRBV5-4	TRBJ1-4	TRBD1	TGTGCCAGCAGAGACAGGGCCGGGGAAAAACTGTTTTTT	CASRDRAGEKLFF
-	TRBV2	TRBJ2-3	TRBD1	TGTGCCAGCAGTGGGGGACAGTCCGGCACAGATACGCAGTATTTT	CASSGGQSGTDTQYF
-	TRBV7-6	TRBJ2-1	-	TGTGCCAGATTTTCGGGTGGCGAGCAGTTCTTC	CARFSGGEQFF
-	TRBV6-5	TRBJ2-7	TRBD2	TGTGCCAGCAGTTCCGGGACTACCCTCGAGCAGTACTTC	CASSSGTTLEQYF
-	TRBV2	TRBJ2-3	TRBD2	TGTGCCAGCAGTGGACTAGCGGGAGGCTCCACAGATACGCAGTATTTT	CASSGLAGGSTDTQYF
-	TRBV4-1	TRBJ1-4	-	TGCGCCAGCAGCCAATGGCGGGGGGAAAAACTGTTTTTT	CASSQWRGEKLFF
-	TRBV6-5	TRBJ2-1	-	TGTGCCAGCCCCGCAGACAGCTCCTACAATGAGCAGTTCTTC	CASPADSSYNEQFF
-	TRBV5-1	TRBJ1-4	-	TGCGCCAGCAGCTTGGACGGGGGAAAACTGTTTTTT	CASSLDGGKLFF
-	TRBV27	TRBJ1-2	TRBD1	TGTGCCAGCAGTTTCGGACAGGGGGCGAGAGGCTACACCTTC	CASSFGQGARGYTF
-	TRBV30	TRBJ2-1	TRBD1	TGTGCCTGGCAGCTAGGGACAGGTACATACAATGAGCAGTTCTTC	CAWQLGTGTYNEQFF
-	TRBV9	TRBJ2-2	-	TGTGCCAGCAGCGTAGAGGAGGGGAGAAGGTCCGGGGAGCTGTTTTTT	CASSVEEGRRSGELFF
-	TRBV19	TRBJ1-4	TRBD1	TGTGCCAGTAGTAGAGAATCCGGGACAGGGAATGAAAAACTGTTTTTT	CASSRESGTGNEKLFF
-	TRBV28	TRBJ2-3	-	TGTGCCAGCAGTCCATGGGGGCGGGGGAGAAGCACAGATACGCAGTATTTT	CASSPWGRGRSTDTQYF
-	TRBV19	TRBJ2-2	TRBD2	TGTGCCAGTAGCTCTCGGCTTAGGGGGACTAGCGCCACCGGGGAGCTGTTTTTT	CASSSRLRGTSATGELFF
once	TRBV18	TRBJ2-5	TRBD2	TGTGCCAGCTCACCGTCGACGGGACTAGCGGGGGAAGAGACCCAGTACTTC	CASSPSTGLAGEETQYF
-	TRBV28	TRBJ1-6	-	TGTGCCAGCAGTTCCCGACAGATATATTCACCCCTCCACTTT	CASSSRQIYSPLHF
-	TRBV30	TRBJ2-1	TRBD2	TGTGCCTGGGTAGCGGGAGCCAGCAATGAGCAGTTCTTC	CAWVAGASNEQFF
few	TRBV7-3	TRBJ2-1	TRBD1	TGTGCCAGCAGCCCCCAGGGGGGGACAGGGTACAATGAGCAGTTCTTC	CASSPQGGTGYNEQFF
-	TRBV5-1	TRBJ2-7	TRBD2	TGCGCCAGCAGCTTGGCGGGACTAGCGGGAGGTTCCTACGAGCAGTACTTC	CASSLAGLAGGSYEQYF
-	TRBV6-5	TRBJ2-7	-	TGTGCCAGCAGTACAAATCCCAACCCGATCTACGAGCAGTACTTC	CASSTNPNPIYEQYF
-	TRBV7-2	TRBJ2-1	TRBD2	TGTGCCAGCAGCTTGTCTAGACTAGCGGGGGGGCAAGAGAATGAGCAGTTCTTC	CASSLSRLAGGQENEQFF
few	TRBV23-1	TRBJ2-3	TRBD2	TGCGCCAGCAGTCTTGCTAGCGGGAGATTAGATACGCAGTATTTT	CASSLASGRLDTQYF
-	TRBV21-1	TRBJ1-5	-	TGTGCCAGCAGCAAAGGGGACAGGGAGAATCAGCCCCAGCATTTT	CASSKGDRENQPQHF
-	TRBV19	TRBJ1-2	TRBD1	TGTGCCAGTAGTACGGGGACAGTTCCTAACTATGGCTACACCTTC	CASSTGTVPNYGYTF
-	TRBV4-1	TRBJ2-3	TRBD1	TGCGCCAGCAGCCAAGTGTTACAGGGGAAGGATACGCAGTATTTT	CASSQVLQGKDTQYF
few	TRBV5-8	TRBJ1-4	-	TGTGCCAGCAGCTACAATACAGGAGCAACTAATGAAAAACTGTTTTTT	CASSYNTGATNEKLFF
-	TRBV30	TRBJ1-6	-	TGTGCCTGGAGACGGGAGGGGAGCTCCTATAATTCACCCCTCCACTTT	CAWRREGSSYNSPLHF
once	TRBV19	TRBJ2-5	TRBD1	TGTGCCAGTAGTAAGGGGGCGTGGGAGACCCAGTACTTC	CASSKGAWETQYF
few	TRBV19	TRBJ2-6	-	TGTGCCAGTAGTGAGACAGGAGTCTCTGGGGCCAACGTCCTGACTTTC	CASSETGVSGANVLTF
-	TRBV6-4	TRBJ2-4	TRBD1	TGTGCCAGCATTAGGACAGGACTGGGTCTAATGGGAGCCAAAAACATTCAGTACTTC	CASIRTGLGLMGAKNIQYF
once	TRBV20-1	TRBJ2-3	-	TGCAGTGGCGAAAGCACAGATACGCAGTATTTT	CSGESTDTQYF
-	TRBV5-1	TRBJ2-7	-	TGCGCCAGCAGCTTCTGGGCCGGCTCCTACGAGCAGTACTTC	CASSFWAGSYEQYF
-	TRBV10-3	TRBJ2-1	TRBD1	TGTGCCACCCAGGGGGCACAGGAGCAGCAAGAGCAGTTCTTC	CATQGAQEQQEQFF
-	TRBV18	TRBJ1-2	-	TGTGCCAGCTCCTCCGGGGTTATCGACGGCTACACCTTC	CASSSGVIDGYTF
-	TRBV4-1	TRBJ1-5	-	TGCGCCAGCGGCCAAGATCTGGGCAGCAATCAGCCCCAGCATTTT	CASGQDLGSNQPQHF
-	TRBV27	TRBJ2-2	-	TGTGCCAGCAGTTTCCCCAGCACCGGGGAGCTGTTTTTT	CASSFPSTGELFF
-	TRBV4-1	TRBJ1-1	TRBD1	TGCGCCAGCAGGCCGGGACAGGGGGCGAGTGAGGCTTTCTTT	CASRPGQGASEAFF
-	TRBV28	TRBJ2-3	TRBD2	TGTGCCAGCAGTTTAACAGCGGGGAGCACAGATACGCAGTATTTT	CASSLTAGSTDTQYF
-	TRBV6-5	TRBJ1-5	-	TGTGCCAGCAGCTTGGACATGCAGCCCCAGCATTTT	CASSLDMQPQHF
-	TRBV5-1	TRBJ2-2	TRBD2	TGCGCCAGCAGCTTACTCCTTAGCGGGGGGCTGAACACCGGGGAGCTGTTTTTT	CASSLLLSGGLNTGELFF
-	TRBV21-1	TRBJ2-7	-	TGTGCCAGCAGCCCCCGGGACAAGACCTACGAGCAGTACTTC	CASSPRDKTYEQYF
few	TRBV12-5	TRBJ1-1	-	TGTGCTAGTGGTTTGGTGGGAGGGAGCACTGAAGCTTTCTTT	CASGLVGGSTEAFF